This T cell receptor beta chain was captured by sequencing in a study of blood T cells in healthy people across ages. A sample-barcoded 5' primer and a J-beta primer mix were used in a second PCR of roughly 7 to 11 cycles. TCRdb re-called the 5' RACE reads with MiXCR, one entry per CDR3 protein. The sample includes 1.5 million to 2 million distinct CDR3 sequences, over 25% seen only once; the top ten take less than 9.5%. Per the germline V gene, CDR1 is SGHTA and CDR2 is FQGNSA. Trimming cost V 1 base and J 6 bases, with 13 bases left between them. The CDR3 runs to 14 residues. Many counts were recorded for this clonotype.

V usage is TRBV7-2 and J usage is TRBJ2-7; a weak D match, TRBD1 (6 bases). The sequencing input was blood. The TCR comes from a woman under 40 in good health. CDR3 residues: CASSLVDSISEQYF. DNA of the CDR3: TGTGCCAGCAGCTTAGTGGACAGTATTTCCGAGCAGTACTTC.